This entry is about one T cell receptor (beta chain). No antigen is known for it. The V end lost 1 base, the J end lost 4 bases, and 12 bases lay between the germline ends. The CDR3 covers 15 residues. Germline V CDR1 and CDR2: SEHNR, FQNEAQ (reference sequence). Busulfan-fludarabine conditioning, marrow transplant, and cyclophosphamide on days +3 and +4 were administered. Libraries were prepared by immunoSEQ multiplex PCR; TCRdb keeps only in-frame clonotypes and omits some of them. This table holds several thousand clones, 74% found once. This record belongs to a study of T cells after posttransplantation cyclophosphamide. Whole-study findings and limits: TRB overlap between skin or GI tissue T cells and blood was limited.

The sequence was obtained from a male patient aged 30 to 39 who received an allogeneic stem cell transplant from a related donor, was CMV-positive, and had acute GVHD only. A subset of T cells may come from the graft donor. Material: PBMCs, obtained almost 1,500 days after allogeneic stem cell transplant with posttransplant cyclophosphamide. This sequence joins TRBV7-9 and TRBJ2-3, with a possible D match to TRBD2 (6 bases). CDR3 nucleotide sequence: TGTGCCAGCAGCTTAGAGGGACTTTCCGCAGATACGCAGTATTTT. Translation gives CASSLEGLSADTQYF. Using reference TRBV7-9 and TRBJ2-3 for the parts outside the CDR3, the full variable domain is DTGVSQNPRHKITKRGQNVTFRCDPISEHNRLYWYRQTLGQGPEFLTYFQNEAQLEKSRLLSDRFSAERPKGSFSTLEIQRTEQGDSAMYLCASSLEGLSADTQYFGPGTRLTVL.